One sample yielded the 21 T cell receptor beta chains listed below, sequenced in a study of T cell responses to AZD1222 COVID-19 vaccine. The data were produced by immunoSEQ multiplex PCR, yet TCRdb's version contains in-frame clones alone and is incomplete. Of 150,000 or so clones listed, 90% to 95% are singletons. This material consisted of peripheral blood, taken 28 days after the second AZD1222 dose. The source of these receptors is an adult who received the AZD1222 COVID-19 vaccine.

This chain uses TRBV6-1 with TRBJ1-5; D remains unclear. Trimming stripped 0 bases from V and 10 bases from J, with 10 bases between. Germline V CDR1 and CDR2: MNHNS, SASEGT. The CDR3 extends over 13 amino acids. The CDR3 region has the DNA TGTGCCAGCAGTGAAGCATGGGGATCCCCCCAGCATTTT. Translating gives CASSEAWGSPQHF.

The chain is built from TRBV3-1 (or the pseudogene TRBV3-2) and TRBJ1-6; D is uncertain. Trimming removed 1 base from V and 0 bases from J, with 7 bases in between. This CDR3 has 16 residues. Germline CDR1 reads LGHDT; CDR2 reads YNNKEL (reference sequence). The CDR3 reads CASSQATSSYNSPLHF. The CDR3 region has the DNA TGTGCCAGCAGCCAAGCGACAAGCTCCTATAATTCACCCCTCCACTTT.

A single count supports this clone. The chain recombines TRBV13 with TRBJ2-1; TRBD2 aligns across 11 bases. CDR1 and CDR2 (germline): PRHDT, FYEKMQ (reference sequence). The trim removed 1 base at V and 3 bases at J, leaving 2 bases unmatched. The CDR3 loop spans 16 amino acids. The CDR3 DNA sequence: TGTGCCAGCAGCTTAGATACTAGCGGGGGCTACAATGAGCAGTTCTTC. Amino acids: CASSLDTSGGYNEQFF.

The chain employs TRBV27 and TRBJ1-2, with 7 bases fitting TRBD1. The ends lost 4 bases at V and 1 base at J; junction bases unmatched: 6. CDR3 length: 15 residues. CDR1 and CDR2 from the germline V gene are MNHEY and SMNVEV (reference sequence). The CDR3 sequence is CASSSGQRINYGYTF. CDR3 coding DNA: TGTGCCAGCAGTTCGGGACAGCGAATTAACTATGGCTACACCTTC.

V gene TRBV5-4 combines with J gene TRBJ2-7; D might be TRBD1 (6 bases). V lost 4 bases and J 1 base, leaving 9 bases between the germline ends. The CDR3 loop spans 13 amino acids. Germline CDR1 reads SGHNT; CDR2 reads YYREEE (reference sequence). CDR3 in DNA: TGTGCCAGCAGCGGCGGACAGTCCTACGAGCAGTACTTC. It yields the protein CASSGGQSYEQYF.

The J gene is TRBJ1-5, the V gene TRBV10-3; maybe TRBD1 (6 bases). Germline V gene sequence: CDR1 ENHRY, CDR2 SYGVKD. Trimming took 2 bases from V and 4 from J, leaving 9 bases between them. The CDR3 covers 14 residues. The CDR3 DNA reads TGTGCCATCAGTGAGGGACAGAAAAATCAGCCCCAGCATTTT. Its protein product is CAISEGQKNQPQHF.

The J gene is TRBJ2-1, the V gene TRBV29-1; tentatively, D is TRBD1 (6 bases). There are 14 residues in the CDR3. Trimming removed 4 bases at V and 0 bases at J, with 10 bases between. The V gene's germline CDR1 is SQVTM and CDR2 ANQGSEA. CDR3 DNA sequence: TGCAGCGTTGTTGGACAGAGCTCCTACAATGAGCAGTTCTTC. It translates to CSVVGQSSYNEQFF.

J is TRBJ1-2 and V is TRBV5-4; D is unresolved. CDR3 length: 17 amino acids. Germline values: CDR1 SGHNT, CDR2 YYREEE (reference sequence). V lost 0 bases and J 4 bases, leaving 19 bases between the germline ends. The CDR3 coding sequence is TGTGCCAGCAGCTTGGAAGAGAGTCACAGCCAATTCTATGGCTACACCTTC. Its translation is CASSLEESHSQFYGYTF. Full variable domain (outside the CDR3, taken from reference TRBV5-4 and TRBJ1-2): ETGVTQSPTHLIKTRGQQVTLRCSSQSGHNTVSWYQQALGQGPQFIFQYYREEENGRGNFPPRFSGLQFPNYSSELNVNALELDDSALYLCASSLEESHSQFYGYTFGSGTRLTVV.

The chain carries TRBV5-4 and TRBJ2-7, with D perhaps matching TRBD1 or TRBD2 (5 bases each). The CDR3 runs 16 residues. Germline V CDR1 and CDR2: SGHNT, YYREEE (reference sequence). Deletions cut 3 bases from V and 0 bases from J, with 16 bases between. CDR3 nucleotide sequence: TGTGCCAGCAGCTCAAGCGGTAAGGGGCCCTCCTACGAGCAGTACTTC. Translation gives CASSSSGKGPSYEQYF.

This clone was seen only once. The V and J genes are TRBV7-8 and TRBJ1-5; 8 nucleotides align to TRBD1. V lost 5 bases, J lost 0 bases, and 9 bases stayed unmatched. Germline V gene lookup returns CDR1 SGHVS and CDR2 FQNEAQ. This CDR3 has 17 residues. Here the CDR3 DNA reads TGTGCCAGCAGCCCCGGGCTCGGGACAGGTAGCAATCAGCCCCAGCATTTT. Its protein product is CASSPGLGTGSNQPQHF.

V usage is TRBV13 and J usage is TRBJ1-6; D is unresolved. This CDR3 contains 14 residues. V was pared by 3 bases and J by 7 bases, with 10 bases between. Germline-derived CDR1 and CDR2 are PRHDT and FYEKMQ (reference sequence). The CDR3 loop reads CASSLGRINSPLHF. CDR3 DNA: TGTGCCAGCAGCTTGGGCAGGATCAATTCACCCCTCCACTTT.

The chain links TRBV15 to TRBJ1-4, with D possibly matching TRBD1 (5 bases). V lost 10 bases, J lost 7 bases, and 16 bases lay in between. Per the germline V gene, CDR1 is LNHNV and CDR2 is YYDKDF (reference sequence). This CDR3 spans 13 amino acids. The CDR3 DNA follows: TGTGCCATCCGACGGGGGGAGGGTGAAAAACTGTTTTTT. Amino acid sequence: CAIRRGEGEKLFF.

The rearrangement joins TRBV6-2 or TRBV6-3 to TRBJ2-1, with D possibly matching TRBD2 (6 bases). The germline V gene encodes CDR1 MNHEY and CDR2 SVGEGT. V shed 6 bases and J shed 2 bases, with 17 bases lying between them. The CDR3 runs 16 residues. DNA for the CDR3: TGTGCCAGCAGCCGACAACCGGCGGGAACCTACAATGAGCAGTTCTTC. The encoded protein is CASSRQPAGTYNEQFF.

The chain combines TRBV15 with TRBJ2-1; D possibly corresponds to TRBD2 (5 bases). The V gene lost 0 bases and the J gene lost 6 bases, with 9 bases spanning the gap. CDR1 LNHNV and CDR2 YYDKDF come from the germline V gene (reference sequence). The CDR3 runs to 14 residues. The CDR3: CATSRESGFNEQFF. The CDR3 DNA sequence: TGTGCCACCAGCAGAGAATCGGGGTTCAATGAGCAGTTCTTC. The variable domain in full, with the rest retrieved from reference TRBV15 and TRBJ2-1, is DAMVIQNPRYQVTQFGKPVTLSCSQTLNHNVMYWYQQKSSQAPKLLFHYYDKDFNNEADTPDNFQSRRPNTSFCFLDIRSPGLGDTAMYLCATSRESGFNEQFFGPGTRLTVL.

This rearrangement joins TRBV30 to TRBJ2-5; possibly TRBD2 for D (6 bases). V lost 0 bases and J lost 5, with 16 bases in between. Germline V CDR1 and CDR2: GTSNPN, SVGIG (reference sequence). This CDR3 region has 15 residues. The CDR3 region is CAWSVIRGLGETQYF. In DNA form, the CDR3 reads TGTGCCTGGAGTGTAATTCGGGGGTTAGGGGAGACCCAGTACTTC. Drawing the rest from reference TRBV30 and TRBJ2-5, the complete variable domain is SQTIHQWPATLVQPVGSPLSLECTVEGTSNPNLYWYRQAAGRGLQLLFYSVGIGQISSEVPQNLSASRPQDRQFILSSKKLLLSDSGFYLCAWSVIRGLGETQYFGPGTRLLVL.

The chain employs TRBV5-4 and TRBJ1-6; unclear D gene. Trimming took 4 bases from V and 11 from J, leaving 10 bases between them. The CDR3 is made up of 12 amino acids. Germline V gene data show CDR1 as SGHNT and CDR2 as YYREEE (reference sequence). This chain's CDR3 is CASSLAGTPLHF. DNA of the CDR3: TGTGCCAGCAGCCTGGCCGGGACACCCCTCCACTTT.

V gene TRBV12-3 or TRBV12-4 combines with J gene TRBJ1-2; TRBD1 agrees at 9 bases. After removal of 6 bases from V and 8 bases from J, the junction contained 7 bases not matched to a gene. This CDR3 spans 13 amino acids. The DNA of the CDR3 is TGTGCCAGCAGCATACAGGGGGCTGGCGGCTACACCTTC. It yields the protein CASSIQGAGGYTF.

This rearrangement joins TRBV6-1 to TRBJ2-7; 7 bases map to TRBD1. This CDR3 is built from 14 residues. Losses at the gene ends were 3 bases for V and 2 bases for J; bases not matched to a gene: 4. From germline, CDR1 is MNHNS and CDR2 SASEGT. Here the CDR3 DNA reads TGTGCCAGCAGTGACGGTCAGGGGGCCTACGAGCAGTACTTC. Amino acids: CASSDGQGAYEQYF.

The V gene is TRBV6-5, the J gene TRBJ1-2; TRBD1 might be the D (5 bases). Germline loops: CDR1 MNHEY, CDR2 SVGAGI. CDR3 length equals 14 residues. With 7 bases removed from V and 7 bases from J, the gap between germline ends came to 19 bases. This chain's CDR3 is CASTIGTPRVGYTF. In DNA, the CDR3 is TGTGCCAGCACCATCGGGACCCCGAGAGTTGGCTACACCTTC.

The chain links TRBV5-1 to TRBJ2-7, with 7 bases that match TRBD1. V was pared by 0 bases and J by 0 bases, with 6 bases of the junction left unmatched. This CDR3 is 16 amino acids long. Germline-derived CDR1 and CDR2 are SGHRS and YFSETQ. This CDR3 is CASSLAEGASSYEQYF. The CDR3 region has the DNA TGCGCCAGCAGCTTGGCCGAGGGGGCTAGCTCCTACGAGCAGTACTTC. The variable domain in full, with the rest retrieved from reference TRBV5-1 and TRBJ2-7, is KAGVTQTPRYLIKTRGQQVTLSCSPISGHRSVSWYQQTPGQGLQFLFEYFSETQRNKGNFPGRFSGRQFSNSRSEMNVSTLELGDSALYLCASSLAEGASSYEQYFGPGTRLTVT.

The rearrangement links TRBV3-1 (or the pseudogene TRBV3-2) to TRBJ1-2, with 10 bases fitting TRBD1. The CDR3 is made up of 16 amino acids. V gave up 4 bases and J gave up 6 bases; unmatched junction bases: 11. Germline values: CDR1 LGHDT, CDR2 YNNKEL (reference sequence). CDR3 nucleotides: TGTGCCAGCAGCCTTAAGCCGGGACAGGGGTTGAATGGCTACACCTTC. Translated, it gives CASSLKPGQGLNGYTF.